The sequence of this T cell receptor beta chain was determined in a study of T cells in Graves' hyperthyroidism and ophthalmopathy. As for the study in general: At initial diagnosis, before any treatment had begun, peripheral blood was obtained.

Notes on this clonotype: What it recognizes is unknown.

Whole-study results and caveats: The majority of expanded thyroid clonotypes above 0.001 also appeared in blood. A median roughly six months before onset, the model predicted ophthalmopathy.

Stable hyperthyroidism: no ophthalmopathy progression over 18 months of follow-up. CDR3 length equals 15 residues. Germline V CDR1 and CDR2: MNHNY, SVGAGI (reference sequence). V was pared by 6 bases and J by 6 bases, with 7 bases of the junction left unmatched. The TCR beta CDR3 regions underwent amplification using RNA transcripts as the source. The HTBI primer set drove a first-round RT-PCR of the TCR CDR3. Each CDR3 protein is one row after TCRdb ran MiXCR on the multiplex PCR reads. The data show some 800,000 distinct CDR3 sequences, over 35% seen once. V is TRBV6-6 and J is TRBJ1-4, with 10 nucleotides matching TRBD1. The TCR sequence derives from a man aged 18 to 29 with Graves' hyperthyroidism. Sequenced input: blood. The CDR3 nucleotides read TGTGCCAGCAGCTGGGGACAGGGGAGGGATGAAAAACTGTTTTTT. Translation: CASSWGQGRDEKLFF.